The sequence of this T cell receptor beta chain was determined in a study of OX40 agonist ivuxolimab in advanced cancers. The CDR3 sequence is 15 residues long. Germline V CDR1 and CDR2: SGHKS, YYEKEE (reference sequence). V lost 3 bases and J 2 bases, leaving 12 bases between the germline ends. TCRdb keeps only in-frame clones here, not all; method: immunoSEQ multiplex PCR. The sample includes 40,000 to 50,000 clones, around nine tenths of them seen just once. Findings and caveats of the study: A proportion of nonresponders additionally exhibited low normalized T-cell clonal expansion.

Worth noting for this clone: The target antigen is unknown.

The chain recombines TRBV5-5 with TRBJ2-1; D is undetermined. The source of this sequence is an adult with an advanced solid tumor such as melanoma, head and neck, liver or kidney cancer. Here the sequenced sample was CD4+ or CD8+ T cells sorted from blood, taken in a trial of the OX40 agonist ivuxolimab. The CDR3 bases are TGTGCCAGCAGCTCGGTACCCCTCACCTACAATGAGCAGTTCTTC. Protein sequence: CASSSVPLTYNEQFF.